The sequence of this T cell receptor beta chain was determined in a study of post-analysis software for immune sequencing data. A remark on this clonotype: Its antigen is currently unknown.

CDR3 length: 13 amino acids. V was clipped by 6 bases and J by 10 bases; unmatched bases: 6. Carried by the TCR beta cDNA libraries were unique molecular identifiers. TCRdb re-called the PCR reads with MiXCR, one entry per CDR3 protein. The sample records more than 500,000 distinct CDR3 sequences, around 36% being singletons. Regarding the study as a whole: F measure showed strong co-clustering of same-batch samples. In patients, TRBV5-6, TRBV5-1 and TRBV20-1 belonged to several TRBV segments found more frequently than in controls.

This receptor was obtained from a girl under 18 with multiple sclerosis. The chain combines TRBV12-3 or TRBV12-4 with TRBJ2-6, with 7 bases that match TRBD2. Input material: blood. As DNA, the CDR3 is TGTGCCAGCAGCGGGGGGTCCTCAAACGTCCTGACTTTC. Translated: CASSGGSSNVLTF.